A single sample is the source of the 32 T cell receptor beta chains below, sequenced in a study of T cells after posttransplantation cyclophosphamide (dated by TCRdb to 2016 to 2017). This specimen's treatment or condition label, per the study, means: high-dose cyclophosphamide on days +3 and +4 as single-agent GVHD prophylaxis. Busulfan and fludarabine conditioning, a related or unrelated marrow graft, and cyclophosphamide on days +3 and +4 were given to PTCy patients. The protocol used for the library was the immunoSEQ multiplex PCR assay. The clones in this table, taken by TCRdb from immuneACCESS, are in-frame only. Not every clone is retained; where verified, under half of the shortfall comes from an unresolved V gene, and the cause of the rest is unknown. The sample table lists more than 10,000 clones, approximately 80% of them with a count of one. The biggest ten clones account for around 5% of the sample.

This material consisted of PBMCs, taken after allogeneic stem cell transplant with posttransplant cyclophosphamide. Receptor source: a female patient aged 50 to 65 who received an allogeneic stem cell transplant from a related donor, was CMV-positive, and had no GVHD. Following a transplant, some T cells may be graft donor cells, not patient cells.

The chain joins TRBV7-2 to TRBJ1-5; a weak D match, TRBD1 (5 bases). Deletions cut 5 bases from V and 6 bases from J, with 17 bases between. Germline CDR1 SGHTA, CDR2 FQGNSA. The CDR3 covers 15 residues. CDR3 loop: CASSEDIRRVQPQHF. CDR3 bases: TGTGCCAGCAGCGAGGACATCCGTAGGGTTCAGCCCCAGCATTTT.

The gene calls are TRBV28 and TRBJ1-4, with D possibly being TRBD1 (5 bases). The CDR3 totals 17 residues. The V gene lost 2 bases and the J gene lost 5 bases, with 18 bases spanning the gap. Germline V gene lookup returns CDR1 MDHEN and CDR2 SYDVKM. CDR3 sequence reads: CASSLIPLGLPNEKLFF. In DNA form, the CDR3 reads TGTGCCAGCAGTTTAATCCCCTTGGGGCTCCCAAATGAAAAACTGTTTTTT. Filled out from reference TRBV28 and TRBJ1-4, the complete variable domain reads DVKVTQSSRYLVKRTGEKVFLECVQDMDHENMFWYRQDPGLGLRLIYFSYDVKMKEKGDIPEGYSVSREKKERFSLILESASTNQTSMYLCASSLIPLGLPNEKLFFGSGTQLSVL.

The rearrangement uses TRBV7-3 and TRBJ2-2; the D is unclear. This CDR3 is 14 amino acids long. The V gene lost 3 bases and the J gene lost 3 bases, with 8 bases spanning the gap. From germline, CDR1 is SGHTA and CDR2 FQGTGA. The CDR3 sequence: CASSFNRDTGELFF. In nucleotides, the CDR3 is TGTGCCAGCAGCTTCAATCGGGACACCGGGGAGCTGTTTTTT.

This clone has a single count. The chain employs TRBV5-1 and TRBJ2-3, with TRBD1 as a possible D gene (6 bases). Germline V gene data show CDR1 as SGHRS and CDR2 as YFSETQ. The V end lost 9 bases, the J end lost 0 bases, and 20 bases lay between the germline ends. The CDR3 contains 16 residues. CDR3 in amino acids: CATRPRGLSSTDTQYF. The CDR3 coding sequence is TGCGCCACCCGCCCCAGGGGCCTATCTAGCACAGATACGCAGTATTTT.

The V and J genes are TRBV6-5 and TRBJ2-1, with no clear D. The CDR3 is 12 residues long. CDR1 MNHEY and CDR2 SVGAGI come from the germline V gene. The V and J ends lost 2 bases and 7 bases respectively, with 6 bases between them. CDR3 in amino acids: CASSYGPNEQFF. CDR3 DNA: TGTGCCAGCAGTTACGGCCCAAATGAGCAGTTCTTC.

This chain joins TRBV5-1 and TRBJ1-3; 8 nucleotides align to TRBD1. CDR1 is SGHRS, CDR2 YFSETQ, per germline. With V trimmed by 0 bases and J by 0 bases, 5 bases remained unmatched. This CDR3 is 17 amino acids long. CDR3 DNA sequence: TGCGCCAGCAGCTTGGGGGGGACAGGAGTCTCTGGAAACACCATATATTTT. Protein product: CASSLGGTGVSGNTIYF.

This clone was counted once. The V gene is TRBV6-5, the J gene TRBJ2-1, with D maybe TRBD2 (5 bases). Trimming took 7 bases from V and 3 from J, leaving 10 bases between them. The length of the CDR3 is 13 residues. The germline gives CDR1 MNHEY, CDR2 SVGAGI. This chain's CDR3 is CASKGDLYNEQFF. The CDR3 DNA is TGTGCCAGCAAGGGAGACCTCTACAATGAGCAGTTCTTC.

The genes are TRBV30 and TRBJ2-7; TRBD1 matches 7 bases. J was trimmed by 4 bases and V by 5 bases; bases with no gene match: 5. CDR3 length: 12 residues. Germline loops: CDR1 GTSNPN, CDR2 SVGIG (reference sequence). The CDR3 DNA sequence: TGTGCCTGGGGGGGCAGGGGGTACGAGCAGTACTTC. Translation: CAWGGRGYEQYF.

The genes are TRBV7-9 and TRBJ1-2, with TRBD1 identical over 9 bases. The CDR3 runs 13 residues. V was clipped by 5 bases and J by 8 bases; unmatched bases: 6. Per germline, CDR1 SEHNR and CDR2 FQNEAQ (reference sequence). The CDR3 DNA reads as TGTGCCAGCAGCCCAGGGACAGGGCGCGGCTACACCTTC. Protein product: CASSPGTGRGYTF.

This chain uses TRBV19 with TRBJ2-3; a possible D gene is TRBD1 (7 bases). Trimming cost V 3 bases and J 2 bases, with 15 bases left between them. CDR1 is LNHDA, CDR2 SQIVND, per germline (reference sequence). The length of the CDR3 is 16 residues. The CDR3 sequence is CASSIARDRVTDTQYF. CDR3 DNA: TGTGCCAGTAGTATCGCGCGGGACAGAGTCACAGATACGCAGTATTTT.

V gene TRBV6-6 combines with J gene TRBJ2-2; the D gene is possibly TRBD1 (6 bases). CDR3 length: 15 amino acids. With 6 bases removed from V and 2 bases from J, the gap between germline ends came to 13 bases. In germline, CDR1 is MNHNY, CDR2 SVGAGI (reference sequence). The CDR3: CASRRRQVNTGELFF. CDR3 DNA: TGTGCCAGCAGGAGACGACAGGTCAACACCGGGGAGCTGTTTTTT.

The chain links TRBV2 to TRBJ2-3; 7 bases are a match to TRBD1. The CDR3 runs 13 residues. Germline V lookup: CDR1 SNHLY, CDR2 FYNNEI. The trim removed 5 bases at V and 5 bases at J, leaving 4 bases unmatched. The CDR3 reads CASSYNRGDTQYF. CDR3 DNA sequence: TGTGCCAGCAGTTACAACAGGGGAGATACGCAGTATTTT.

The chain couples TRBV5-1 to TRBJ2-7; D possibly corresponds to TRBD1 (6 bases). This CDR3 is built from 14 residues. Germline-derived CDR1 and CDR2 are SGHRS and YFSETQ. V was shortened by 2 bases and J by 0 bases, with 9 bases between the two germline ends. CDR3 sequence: CASSLQGDSYEQYF. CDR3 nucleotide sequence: TGCGCCAGCAGCTTACAGGGAGACTCCTACGAGCAGTACTTC.

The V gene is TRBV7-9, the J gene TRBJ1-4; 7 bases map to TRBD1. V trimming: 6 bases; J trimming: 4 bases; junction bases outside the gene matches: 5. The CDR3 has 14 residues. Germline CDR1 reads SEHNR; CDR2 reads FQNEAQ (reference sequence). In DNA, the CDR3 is TGTGCCAGCAGTTACGGACAGGATAATGAAAAACTGTTTTTT. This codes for CASSYGQDNEKLFF.

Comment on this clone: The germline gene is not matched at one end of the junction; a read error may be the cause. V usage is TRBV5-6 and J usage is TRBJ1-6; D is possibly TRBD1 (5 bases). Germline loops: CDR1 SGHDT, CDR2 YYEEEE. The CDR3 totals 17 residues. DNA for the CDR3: TGTGCCAGCAGCTTGGGTCAGGGCCGCTCCCATAATTCACCCCTCCACTTT. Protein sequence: CASSLGQGRSHNSPLHF. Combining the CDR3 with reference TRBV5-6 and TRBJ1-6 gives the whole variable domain DAGVTQSPTHLIKTRGQQVTLRCSPKSGHDTVSWYQQALGQGPQFIFQYYEEEERQRGNFPDRFSGHQFPNYSSELNVNALLLGDSALYLCASSLGQGRSHNSPLHFGNGTRLTVT.

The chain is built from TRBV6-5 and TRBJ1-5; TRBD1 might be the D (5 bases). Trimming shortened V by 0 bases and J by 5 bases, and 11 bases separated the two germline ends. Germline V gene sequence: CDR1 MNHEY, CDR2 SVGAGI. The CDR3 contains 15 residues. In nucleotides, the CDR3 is TGTGCCAGCAGTTACTCTATTGACAGTGATCAGCCCCAGCATTTT. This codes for CASSYSIDSDQPQHF.

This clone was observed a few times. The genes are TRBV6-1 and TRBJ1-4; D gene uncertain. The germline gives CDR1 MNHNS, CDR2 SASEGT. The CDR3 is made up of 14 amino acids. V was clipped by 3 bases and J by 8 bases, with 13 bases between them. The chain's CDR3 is CASSEARWEEKLFF. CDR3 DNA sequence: TGTGCCAGCAGTGAGGCCCGATGGGAGGAAAAACTGTTTTTT.

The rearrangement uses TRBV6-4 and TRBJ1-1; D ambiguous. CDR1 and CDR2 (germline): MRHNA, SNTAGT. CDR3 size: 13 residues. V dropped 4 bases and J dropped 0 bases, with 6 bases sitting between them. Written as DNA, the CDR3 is TGTGCCAGCAGTGTACAAATGAACACTGAAGCTTTCTTT. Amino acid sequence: CASSVQMNTEAFF.

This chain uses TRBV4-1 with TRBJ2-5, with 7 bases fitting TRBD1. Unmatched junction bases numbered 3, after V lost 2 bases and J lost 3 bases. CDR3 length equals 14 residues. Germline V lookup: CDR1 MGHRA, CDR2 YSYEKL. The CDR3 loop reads CASSQPDREETQYF. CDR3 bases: TGCGCCAGCAGCCAACCCGACAGGGAAGAGACCCAGTACTTC.

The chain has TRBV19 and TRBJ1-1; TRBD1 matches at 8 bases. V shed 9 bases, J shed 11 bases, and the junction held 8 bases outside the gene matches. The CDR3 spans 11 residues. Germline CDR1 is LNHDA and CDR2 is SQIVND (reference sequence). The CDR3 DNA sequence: TGTGCCAGCCAGACTCAGGGGGCCGCTTTCTTT. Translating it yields CASQTQGAAFF.

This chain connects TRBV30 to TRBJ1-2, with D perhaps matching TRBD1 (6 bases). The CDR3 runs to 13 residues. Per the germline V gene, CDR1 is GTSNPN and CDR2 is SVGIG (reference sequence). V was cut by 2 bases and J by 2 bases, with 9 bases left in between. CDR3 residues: CAWSRGGNYGYTF. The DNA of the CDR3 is TGTGCCTGGAGTAGGGGGGGGAACTATGGCTACACCTTC.

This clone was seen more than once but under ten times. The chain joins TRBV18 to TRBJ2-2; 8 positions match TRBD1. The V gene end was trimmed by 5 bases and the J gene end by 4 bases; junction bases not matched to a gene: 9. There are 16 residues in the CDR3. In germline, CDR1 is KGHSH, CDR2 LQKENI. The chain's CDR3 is CASSSGPGGITGELFF. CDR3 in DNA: TGTGCCAGCTCATCCGGGCCAGGGGGCATCACCGGGGAGCTGTTTTTT.

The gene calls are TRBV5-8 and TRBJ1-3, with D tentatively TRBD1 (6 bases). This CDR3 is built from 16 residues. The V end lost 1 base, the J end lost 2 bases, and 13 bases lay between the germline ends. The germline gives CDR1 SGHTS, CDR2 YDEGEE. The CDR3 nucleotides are TGTGCCAGCAGCTTGACAGGGTGGGAAACTGGAAACACCATATATTTT. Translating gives CASSLTGWETGNTIYF.

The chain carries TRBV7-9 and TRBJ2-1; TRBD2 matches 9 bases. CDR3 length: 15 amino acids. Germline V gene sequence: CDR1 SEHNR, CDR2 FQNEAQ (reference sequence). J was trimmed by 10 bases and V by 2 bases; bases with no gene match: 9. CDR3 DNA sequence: TGTGCCAGCAGCTTACTTGGCGGGGGGGCCGGCGAGCAGTTCTTC. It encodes CASSLLGGGAGEQFF. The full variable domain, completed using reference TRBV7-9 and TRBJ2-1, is DTGVSQNPRHKITKRGQNVTFRCDPISEHNRLYWYRQTLGQGPEFLTYFQNEAQLEKSRLLSDRFSAERPKGSFSTLEIQRTEQGDSAMYLCASSLLGGGAGEQFFGPGTRLTVL.

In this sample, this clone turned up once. CDR3 sequence (DNA): TGTGCCTGGAGCCGAGGAGCTGGCATGAACACTGAAGCTTTCTTT. It is translated as CAWSRGAGMNTEAFF. This sequence joins TRBV30 and TRBJ1-1; D is ambiguous. Germline V gene data show CDR1 as GTSNPN and CDR2 as SVGIG (reference sequence). V gave up 3 bases and J gave up 0 bases, with 14 bases separating them. This CDR3 has 15 residues.

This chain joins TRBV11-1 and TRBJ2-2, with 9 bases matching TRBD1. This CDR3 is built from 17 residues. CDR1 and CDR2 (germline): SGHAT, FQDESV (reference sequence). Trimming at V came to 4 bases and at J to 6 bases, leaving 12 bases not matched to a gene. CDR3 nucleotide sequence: TGTGCCAGCAGCTCTATCGACAGGGGGGCGACCGCCGGGGAGCTGTTTTTT. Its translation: CASSSIDRGATAGELFF.

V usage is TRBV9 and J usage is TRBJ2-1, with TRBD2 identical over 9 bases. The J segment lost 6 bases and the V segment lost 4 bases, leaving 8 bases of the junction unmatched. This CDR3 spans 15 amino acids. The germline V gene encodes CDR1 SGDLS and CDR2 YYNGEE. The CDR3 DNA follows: TGTGCCAGCAGCTTCCGGGCGGGGGGGGGCAATGAGCAGTTCTTC. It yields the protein CASSFRAGGGNEQFF.

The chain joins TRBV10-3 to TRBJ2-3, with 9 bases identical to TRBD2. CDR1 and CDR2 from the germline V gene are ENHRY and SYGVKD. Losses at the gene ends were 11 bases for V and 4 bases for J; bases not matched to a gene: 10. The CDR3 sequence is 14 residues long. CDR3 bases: TGTGCCGCCGCCCGTGGCGGGGGGGCAGATACGCAGTATTTT. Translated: CAAARGGGADTQYF.

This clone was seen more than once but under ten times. For the CDR3, the DNA is TGTGCCAGTAGTATGGGACAAGACCCATTTCCCAATGAGCAGTTCTTC. Protein product: CASSMGQDPFPNEQFF. The chain has TRBV19 and TRBJ2-1; a weak D match, TRBD1 (6 bases). Trimming cost V 3 bases and J 6 bases, with 18 bases left between them. CDR1 and CDR2 (germline): LNHDA, SQIVND (reference sequence). CDR3 length: 16 amino acids.

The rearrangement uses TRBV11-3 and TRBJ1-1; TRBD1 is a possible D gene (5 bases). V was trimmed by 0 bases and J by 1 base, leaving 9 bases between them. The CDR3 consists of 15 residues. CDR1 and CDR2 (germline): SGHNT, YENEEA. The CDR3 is CASSLEGGQNTEAFF. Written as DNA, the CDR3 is TGTGCCAGCAGCTTAGAGGGAGGACAGAACACTGAAGCTTTCTTT.

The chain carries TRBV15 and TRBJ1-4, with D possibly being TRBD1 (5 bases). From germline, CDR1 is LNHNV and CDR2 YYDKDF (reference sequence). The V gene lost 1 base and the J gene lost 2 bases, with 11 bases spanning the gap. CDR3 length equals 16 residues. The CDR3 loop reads CATSRGGEATNEKLFF. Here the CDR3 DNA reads TGTGCCACCAGCAGAGGGGGGGAGGCGACTAATGAAAAACTGTTTTTT.

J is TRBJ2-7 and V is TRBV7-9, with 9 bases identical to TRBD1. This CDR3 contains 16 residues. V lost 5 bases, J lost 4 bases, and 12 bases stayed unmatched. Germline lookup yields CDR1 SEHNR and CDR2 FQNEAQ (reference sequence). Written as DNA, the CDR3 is TGTGCCAGCAGCATCCGACCGGGACAGGGACCATACGAGCAGTACTTC. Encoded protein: CASSIRPGQGPYEQYF.